These T cell receptor beta chains were read from a single sample in a study of blood T cell repertoires in COVID-19. Assay used: immunoSEQ multiplex PCR; TCRdb lists only in-frame clones, some missing. Of a few hundred thousand clones in the sample, 85% to 90% were seen once. The sequenced sample was PBMCs or T cells enriched from blood (not recorded which). Source of these receptors: a man aged 18 to 30 who had recovered from COVID-19. CDR3s include the opening cysteine and the closing phenylalanine or tryptophan. A D gene is named only where the DNA matches it firmly. For some rows the clone size is stated as once, few or many, or as a class when expanded; others skip it.

j_call d_call v_call cdr3_length clone_size cdr3_nt cdr3_aa
TRBJ2-7 TRBD1 TRBV27 16 . TGTGCCAGCAGTTTCCTCAGACAGGGCTCTCCGGGGGAGCAGTACTTC CASSFLRQGSPGEQYF
TRBJ2-2 . TRBV7-2 14 . TGTGCCAGCAGAGGAGGGTCGGACACCGGGGAGCTGTTTTTT CASRGGSDTGELFF
TRBJ1-5 TRBD1 TRBV5-6 17 . TGTGCCAGCAGCTTGGGGGGACAGGGGCCCTGGGATCAGCCCCAGCATTTT CASSLGGQGPWDQPQHF
TRBJ1-2 TRBD1 TRBV12-3/TRBV12-4 13 . TGTGCCAGCGGGGAATCCGGGACAGTCGGCTACACCTTC CASGESGTVGYTF
TRBJ2-3 TRBD2 TRBV5-1 14 . TGCGCCAGCAGCTTGCTAGCGGTGACAGATACGCAGTATTTT CASSLLAVTDTQYF
TRBJ2-7 . TRBV7-2 15 . TGTGCCAGCAGCTTTCGACAGTCAGGGGCCTACGAGCAGTACTTC CASSFRQSGAYEQYF
TRBJ1-3 TRBD1 TRBV10-3 16 . TGTGCCATCAGTTTACAGGACAGGGGGCGAGGAAACACCATATATTTT CAISLQDRGRGNTIYF
TRBJ2-3 TRBD1 TRBV5-1 15 few TGCGCCAGCAGCCTACAGGGGCAAGAGGCAGATACGCAGTATTTT CASSLQGQEADTQYF
TRBJ2-1 TRBD2 TRBV3-1/TRBV3-2 17 . TGTGCCAGCAGCCGACAAGGTAGCGGGGGGGGTAACAATGAGCAGTTCTTC CASSRQGSGGGNNEQFF
TRBJ2-3 . TRBV6-2/TRBV6-3 12 . TGTGCCAGCAGTTACCGCCAGAATACGCAGTATTTT CASSYRQNTQYF
TRBJ2-7 TRBD1 TRBV6-6 12 . TGTGCCAGCAACAGGGGGCCCCACGAGCAGTACTTC CASNRGPHEQYF
TRBJ1-5 . TRBV7-9 13 . TGTGCCAGCAGCTTTCGCGTGAATCAGCCCCAGCATTTT CASSFRVNQPQHF
TRBJ2-5 TRBD2 TRBV27 13 few TGTGCCAGCAAAGGAGCGGGAAAAGAGACCCAGTACTTC CASKGAGKETQYF
TRBJ2-1 . TRBV2 14 . TGTGCCAGCATTTACGGGACAGTGGGGGGTGAGCAGTTCTTC CASIYGTVGGEQFF
TRBJ2-7 TRBD2 TRBV18 14 . TGTGCCAGCTCACCGGGACTAGACTACTACGAGCAGTACTTC CASSPGLDYYEQYF
TRBJ2-7 . TRBV28 14 few TGTGCCAGCAGTTTAGGTCCGGGGTGGAACGAGCAGTACTTC CASSLGPGWNEQYF
TRBJ1-6 . TRBV27 16 . TGTGCCAGCAGTTTTGGGCCACAGGTGTATAATTCACCCCTCCACTTT CASSFGPQVYNSPLHF
TRBJ1-2 TRBD1 TRBV28 15 . TGTGCCAGCAGTTTTGGGGCAGGGGGAAACTATGGCTACACCTTC CASSFGAGGNYGYTF
TRBJ1-1 . TRBV3-1/TRBV3-2 12 . TGTGCCAGCAGGACTTCGGGGACTGAAGCTTTCTTT CASRTSGTEAFF
TRBJ1-3 TRBD1 TRBV27 13 . TGTGCCAGCAGTAGGACAGGGGGAAACACCATATATTTT CASSRTGGNTIYF
TRBJ1-6 . TRBV9 15 . TGTGCCAGCAGCGTAGACGGCAGGGTCGGTTCACCCCTCCACTTT CASSVDGRVGSPLHF
TRBJ2-3 TRBD2 TRBV29-1 14 . TGCAGCGTTGAGCTCACTAGCGGGACAGATACGCAGTATTTT CSVELTSGTDTQYF
TRBJ1-5 . TRBV29-1 13 once TGCAGCGTTGAGGTGGGGGCAAAACAGCCCCAGCATTTT CSVEVGAKQPQHF
TRBJ2-7 TRBD2 TRBV4-2 17 . TGTGCCAGCAGCCAGAGGTACGGGCGGGGGGGCTCCTACGAGCAGTACTTC CASSQRYGRGGSYEQYF
TRBJ1-2 TRBD1 TRBV5-1 13 . TGCGCCAGCAGCTTGGGGGACAGCTATGGCTACACCTTC CASSLGDSYGYTF
TRBJ1-2 TRBD1 TRBV30 15 . TGTGCCTGGACCTCCTCCCCCGGGACAGGGGAGGGCTACACCTTC CAWTSSPGTGEGYTF
TRBJ1-2 . TRBV3-1/TRBV3-2 14 . TGTGCCAGCAGCCAAGGAAACAGAAACTATGGCTACACCTTC CASSQGNRNYGYTF
TRBJ2-3 . TRBV29-1 15 . TGCAGCGTCCCCGGAGGGGGCTCCATTGCAGATACGCAGTATTTT CSVPGGGSIADTQYF
TRBJ2-7 TRBD1 TRBV6-5 15 . TGTGCCAGCAGTTCCGGGACAGGGCACTCCTACGAGCAGTACTTC CASSSGTGHSYEQYF
TRBJ1-5 . TRBV19 15 once TGTGCCAGTAGTATCGGACAGTATAGCAATCAGCCCCAGCATTTT CASSIGQYSNQPQHF
TRBJ2-1 TRBD2 TRBV7-6 19 . TGTGCCAGCAGCCCTCGACCCGGGACTAGCGGGATATCCTACAATGAGCAGTTCTTC CASSPRPGTSGISYNEQFF
TRBJ2-1 . TRBV4-3 14 . TGCGCCAGCAGTCGCACAGACTCCTACAATGAGCAGTTCTTC CASSRTDSYNEQFF
TRBJ1-5 . TRBV19 15 . TGTGCCAGTAGTTCACATACGGGGAGCAATCAGCCCCAGCATTTT CASSSHTGSNQPQHF
TRBJ1-1 TRBD1 TRBV13 16 . TGTGCCAGCAGCCTGAGGACAGGGGCAGGGAACACTGAAGCTTTCTTT CASSLRTGAGNTEAFF
TRBJ2-2 TRBD1 TRBV7-7 16 . TGTGCCAGCAGCCCTAGAGGGACAGGGCCCACCGGGGAGCTGTTTTTT CASSPRGTGPTGELFF
TRBJ2-1 TRBD2 TRBV25-1 14 . TGTGCCAGCCCTAGCGGGGGGCCGTACAATGAGCAGTTCTTC CASPSGGPYNEQFF
TRBJ1-6 . TRBV6-6 11 . TGTGCCAGCAACGGAGATTCACCCCTCCACTTT CASNGDSPLHF
TRBJ2-1 TRBD1 TRBV14 17 . TGTGCCAGCAGCCAAGAATTTGGGACAGGATCCTACAATGAGCAGTTCTTC CASSQEFGTGSYNEQFF
TRBJ2-5 . TRBV21-1 16 . TGTGCCAGCAGCCCACGACTAGCGGGAGTAGGAGAGACCCAGTACTTC CASSPRLAGVGETQYF
TRBJ1-5 . TRBV9 15 . TGTGCCAGCAGCGTAGATGGGACGGGGGATCAGCCCCAGCATTTT CASSVDGTGDQPQHF
TRBJ1-2 . TRBV5-4 15 once TGTGCCAGCAGCCACCCTATAGGGAGCAACTATGGCTACACCTTC CASSHPIGSNYGYTF
TRBJ1-5 TRBD1 TRBV7-8 20 . TGTGCCAGCAGCTTAGCGCAATCGGACAGGGGGTCGATACGCAATCAGCCCCAGCATTTT CASSLAQSDRGSIRNQPQHF
TRBJ1-2 . TRBV19 11 . TGTGCCAGTAGTATCCGGGTTTCCTACACCTTC CASSIRVSYTF
TRBJ2-1 . TRBV6-5 15 . TGTGCCAGCAGTTTACAGGACAGCGCTTGGGATGAGCAGTTCTTC CASSLQDSAWDEQFF
TRBJ2-1 . TRBV13 14 . TGTGCCAGCAGCTTATATGGCCTTTACAATGAGCAGTTCTTC CASSLYGLYNEQFF
TRBJ2-7 TRBD2 TRBV19 17 . TGTGCCAGTAGTATTATGAGGACTAGCGGGAGGTCCTACGAGCAGTACTTC CASSIMRTSGRSYEQYF
TRBJ2-3 . TRBV6-5 13 few TGTGCCAGCAGCGAGGGGGTGGCAGATACGCAGTATTTT CASSEGVADTQYF
TRBJ2-2 TRBD2 TRBV5-1 16 . TGCGCCAGCGACTGGCTAGCGGGAGGGAACACCGGGGAGCTGTTTTTT CASDWLAGGNTGELFF
TRBJ1-1 . TRBV19 14 . TGTGCCAGTAGTATAGCGACAGGCTACACTGAAGCTTTCTTT CASSIATGYTEAFF
TRBJ2-1 TRBD2 TRBV11-2 15 . TGTGCCAGCAGCTTAGGCGGGGGGGCAATAAACGAGCAGTTCTTC CASSLGGGAINEQFF
TRBJ1-3 . TRBV9 15 . TGTGCCAGCAGCCCGGGGGGAGGATCTGGAAACACCATATATTTT CASSPGGGSGNTIYF
TRBJ1-4 . TRBV7-9 16 . TGTGCCAGCAGCTTAGGTGAGACAGACTTCTCCGAAAAACTGTTTTTT CASSLGETDFSEKLFF
TRBJ2-3 . TRBV24-1 15 . TGTGCCACCGGTGGCAGGAGGGCGAGCACAGATACGCAGTATTTT CATGGRRASTDTQYF
TRBJ1-2 TRBD1 TRBV5-6 12 many TGTGCCAGCAGCTTTCGAGGGGGCGGCTACACCTTC CASSFRGGGYTF
TRBJ2-7 . TRBV7-2 14 . TGTGCCAGCAGCTTAGCGGGAGTGGTCCTCGAGCAGTACTTC CASSLAGVVLEQYF